The rows below give T cell receptor beta chains drawn from one sample of a study of breast tumors, draining lymph nodes, adjacent tissues. TCRdb recomputed calls from the multiplex PCR reads with MiXCR, one row per CDR3 protein. The sample has 60,000 to 65,000 distinct CDR3 sequences, around 52% seen once; the top ten hold about 19%. The sample taken for sequencing was breast tumor tissue. Receptor source: a female donor with breast cancer. Some clones in this sample may be carry-over from other donors' samples. CDR3s include the opening cysteine and the closing phenylalanine or tryptophan. D genes are given only for firm matches. Only some rows state a clone size, as once, few, many or a class for expanded clones.

>NA|TRBD2|TRBV7-6|TRBJ2-7
TGTGCCAGCAGCCTCAGCGGGGGCGCCTACGAGCAGCACTTC
CASSLSGGAYEQHF
>many|NA|TRBV5-1|TRBJ1-2
TGCGCCAGCAGCTTCGGTGACATGACCTATGGCTACACCTTC
CASSFGDMTYGYTF
>NA|TRBD2|TRBV20-1|TRBJ2-7
TGCAGTGCTAGTACTAGCGGGAGAAACGAGCAGTACTTC
CSASTSGRNEQYF
>many|TRBD1|TRBV9|TRBJ1-1
TGTGCCAGCAGCGTAACCTCGACAGGGGGGGACACTGAAGCTTTCTTT
CASSVTSTGGDTEAFF
>NA|NA|TRBV6-6|TRBJ1-1
TGTGCCAGCAGCCGTTCAGGCATGAACACTGAAGCTTTCTTT
CASSRSGMNTEAFF
>NA|NA|TRBV7-6|TRBJ1-4
TGTGCCAGCAGCTTAGCGGGGGCCCCTAATGAAAAACTGTTTTTT
CASSLAGAPNEKLFF
>NA|NA|TRBV30|TRBJ1-2
TGTGCCTGCTCCCCGGGAACCTTC
CACSPGTF
>NA|NA|TRBV28|TRBJ1-1
TGTGCCAGCAGTTCACGCTGGGGGGACAATGAAGCTTTCTTT
CASSSRWGDNEAFF
>NA|NA|TRBV11-2|TRBJ1-4
TGTGCCAGCAGCCCGACACTTGTCGGTGAAAAACTGTTTTTT
CASSPTLVGEKLFF
>NA|TRBD2|TRBV5-6|TRBJ2-7
TGTGCCAGCAGCTCCTACGGGAGGGGGGGCGAGCAGTACTTC
CASSSYGRGGEQYF
>NA|TRBD1|TRBV2|TRBJ1-4
TGTGCCAGCAGTCGACAGGGGGCACGTCATGAAAAACTGTTTTTT
CASSRQGARHEKLFF
>NA|NA|TRBV7-9|TRBJ2-3
TGTGCCAGCAGTGCGGGGCCCTCCTATAGCACAGATACGCAGTATTTT
CASSAGPSYSTDTQYF
>many|NA|TRBV6-2/TRBV6-3|TRBJ1-1
TGTGCCAGCATCAACATGGCGGCTAGTGAAGCTTTCTTT
CASINMAASEAFF
>NA|NA|TRBV7-8|TRBJ1-4
TGTGCCAGCAGCTTACGGGGGGGAGATGAAAAACTGTTTTTT
CASSLRGGDEKLFF
>NA|TRBD1|TRBV20-1|TRBJ1-2
TGCAGTGCCCACGACAGGGGGTCCGGGACAAAATCAGCTAACTATGGCTACACCTTC
CSAHDRGSGTKSANYGYTF
>NA|NA|TRBV7-7|TRBJ2-5
TGCGCCAGCAGCCAAGGGCTCTCCCAAGCAGAGACCCAGTACTTC
CASSQGLSQAETQYF
>NA|NA|TRBV7-9|TRBJ1-3
TGTGCCAGCAGCTTAGAGTACCGAAACACCATATATTTT
CASSLEYRNTIYF
>many|TRBD1|TRBV5-1|TRBJ1-2
TGCGCCAGCAGCTCCCCGGGACAGGGGGCGTTAGATGGCTACACCTTC
CASSSPGQGALDGYTF
>many|NA|TRBV5-1|TRBJ2-5
TGCGCCAGCAGCCATCGAACTCAACAGGAGACCCAGTACTTC
CASSHRTQQETQYF
>NA|NA|TRBV6-4|TRBJ1-1
TGTGCCAGCAGTGACTGGCCGGGGGCTGAAGCTTTCTTT
CASSDWPGAEAFF
>NA|NA|TRBV5-1|TRBJ2-2
TGCGCCAGCACCCCGGGGAGGAACACCGGGGAGCTGTTTTTT
CASTPGRNTGELFF
>few|TRBD1|TRBV7-9|TRBJ1-2
TGTGCCAGCAGCGAGGGGACAGGGCATGGCTACACCTTC
CASSEGTGHGYTF
>NA|NA|TRBV28|TRBJ2-7
TGTGCCAGCAGTTCCCCCCGGGGATACTACGAGCAGTACTTC
CASSSPRGYYEQYF
>NA|TRBD1|TRBV7-2|TRBJ2-7
TGTGCCAGCAGCCTGTCCCCCGGGACAGGGGGCCACGAGCAGTACTTC
CASSLSPGTGGHEQYF
>NA|TRBD2|TRBV7-9|TRBJ2-7
TGTGCCAGCAGCTTTAGCGGGAGCCCCTACGAGCAGTACTTC
CASSFSGSPYEQYF
>NA|TRBD1|TRBV20-1|TRBJ1-2
TGCAGTGCTAACCGCGGACAGGGGAGGGGTGGCTACACCTTC
CSANRGQGRGGYTF
>many|NA|TRBV7-6|TRBJ2-5
TGTGCCAGCAGCCCCGATAGAGAGACCCAGTACTTC
CASSPDRETQYF
>few|NA|TRBV12-3/TRBV12-4|TRBJ1-5
TGTGCCAGCAGTAACGACGGGCAGAATCAGCCCCAGCATTTT
CASSNDGQNQPQHF
>NA|NA|TRBV15|TRBJ1-2
TGTGCCACCAGCAGTGATCAGGCTACATATGGCTACACCTTC
CATSSDQATYGYTF
>NA|NA|TRBV20-1|TRBJ2-5
TGCAGTGCTACCGACTTACAGGAGACCCAGTACTTC
CSATDLQETQYF
>NA|TRBD1|TRBV7-2|TRBJ2-5
TGTGCCGGCAGCCACCGACAGGGGGCAGGGGGAAAAGAGACCCAGTACTTC
CAGSHRQGAGGKETQYF
>many|NA|TRBV20-1|TRBJ2-5
TGCAGTGCTAGGGTTCAAGAGACCCAGTACTTC
CSARVQETQYF
>many|TRBD2|TRBV7-3|TRBJ2-1
TGTGCCAGCAGCTCTCGACCTCTAGCGGGAGAGTTGGGGCTGCAGTTCTTC
CASSSRPLAGELGLQFF
>many|NA|TRBV11-2|TRBJ2-1
TGTGCCAGCAGCTCGTACGTGGCGAATGAGCAGTTCTTC
CASSSYVANEQFF
>once|NA|TRBV20-1|TRBJ1-3
TGCAGTGCTAGAGATGGGGGACGCCGGTTCTCTGGAAACACCATATATTTT
CSARDGGRRFSGNTIYF
>NA|NA|TRBV19|TRBJ1-5
TGTGCCAGTAGCCTTCGGGGTAATCAGCCCCAGCATTTT
CASSLRGNQPQHF
>NA|NA|TRBV6-6|TRBJ1-5
TGTGCCAGCAGTCAGACAGATAATCAGCCCCAGCATTTT
CASSQTDNQPQHF